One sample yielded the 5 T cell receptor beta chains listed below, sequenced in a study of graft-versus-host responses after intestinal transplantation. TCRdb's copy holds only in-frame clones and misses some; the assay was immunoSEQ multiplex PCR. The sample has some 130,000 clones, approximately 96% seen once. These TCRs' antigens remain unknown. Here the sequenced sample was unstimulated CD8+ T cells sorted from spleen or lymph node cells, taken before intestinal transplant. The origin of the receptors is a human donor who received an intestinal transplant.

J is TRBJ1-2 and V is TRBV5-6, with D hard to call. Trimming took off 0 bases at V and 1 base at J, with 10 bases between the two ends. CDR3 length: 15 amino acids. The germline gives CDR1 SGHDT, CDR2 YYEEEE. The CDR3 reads CASSLETARNYGYTF. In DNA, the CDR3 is TGTGCCAGCAGCTTGGAAACAGCCCGTAACTATGGCTACACCTTC.

The CDR3 loop is CASSSVTGTYNEQFF. The CDR3 nucleotides read TGTGCCAGCAGCTCAGTGACAGGGACCTACAATGAGCAGTTCTTC. The chain couples TRBV5-6 to TRBJ2-1; 7 nucleotides align to TRBD1. The CDR3 runs to 15 residues. Germline V gene lookup returns CDR1 SGHDT and CDR2 YYEEEE. Unmatched junction bases numbered 5, after V lost 3 bases and J lost 2 bases. Together with reference TRBV5-6 and TRBJ2-1, the CDR3 gives the full variable domain: DAGVTQSPTHLIKTRGQQVTLRCSPKSGHDTVSWYQQALGQGPQFIFQYYEEEERQRGNFPDRFSGHQFPNYSSELNVNALLLGDSALYLCASSSVTGTYNEQFFGPGTRLTVL.

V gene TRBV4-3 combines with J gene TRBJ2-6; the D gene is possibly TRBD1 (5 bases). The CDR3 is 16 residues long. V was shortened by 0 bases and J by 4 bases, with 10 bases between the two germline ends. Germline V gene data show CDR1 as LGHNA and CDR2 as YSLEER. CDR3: CASSQEFRVGANVLTF. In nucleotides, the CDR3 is TGCGCCAGCAGCCAAGAGTTCAGGGTAGGGGCCAACGTCCTGACTTTC.

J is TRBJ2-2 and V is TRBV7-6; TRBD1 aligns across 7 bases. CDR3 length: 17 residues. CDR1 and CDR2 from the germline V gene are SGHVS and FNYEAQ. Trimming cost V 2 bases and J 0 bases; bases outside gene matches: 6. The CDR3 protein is CASSLTRQGANTGELFF. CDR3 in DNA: TGTGCCAGCAGCTTAACGCGACAGGGCGCGAACACCGGGGAGCTGTTTTTT.

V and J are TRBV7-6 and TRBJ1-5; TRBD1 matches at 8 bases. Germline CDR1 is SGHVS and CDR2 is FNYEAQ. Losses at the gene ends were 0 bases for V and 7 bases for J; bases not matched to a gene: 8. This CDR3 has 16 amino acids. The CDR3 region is CASSLADRETRQPQHF. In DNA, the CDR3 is TGTGCCAGCAGCTTAGCGGACAGGGAGACGAGGCAGCCCCAGCATTTT.